The 28 T cell receptor beta chains below all came from one sample that was sequenced in a study of cytomegalovirus exposure and HLA in healthy donors. Both 60 Vbeta primers and 13 Jbeta primers went into the PCR. Generated by immunoSEQ multiplex PCR, the TCRdb table keeps only in-frame clones and is missing some. The data contain fewer than 200,000 clones, 75% of them seen just once; the ten biggest clones take up over 4.5%. The source material was PBMCs. The receptors originated from a male donor in good health and CMV-seronegative.

The chain links TRBV28 to TRBJ2-7; 12 bases map to TRBD2. The CDR3 sequence is 16 residues long. The V segment lost 8 bases and the J segment 6 bases; nucleotides outside the gene matches: 14. Per the germline V gene, CDR1 is MDHEN and CDR2 is SYDVKM. The CDR3 DNA reads as TGTGCCAGCTCCCTCCGGACTAGCGGGAAAAGTGGCGAGCAGTACTTC. Translating gives CASSLRTSGKSGEQYF.

The chain couples TRBV19 to TRBJ2-7; 7 nucleotides agree with TRBD2. Trimming removed 5 bases from V and 5 bases from J; junction bases left unmatched: 12. This CDR3 spans 15 amino acids. The germline V gene encodes CDR1 LNHDA and CDR2 SQIVND (reference sequence). CDR3 coding DNA: TGTGCCAGTAGTCCCTTCCCGACTAGCTCTCACGAGCAGTACTTC. This encodes CASSPFPTSSHEQYF.

The J gene is TRBJ1-4, the V gene TRBV27; perhaps TRBD1 as D (6 bases). CDR1 is MNHEY, CDR2 SMNVEV, per germline (reference sequence). The CDR3 loop spans 15 amino acids. V lost 6 bases to trimming and J lost 5 bases, with 16 bases between them. The CDR3 sequence is CASRPIGQGNEKLFF. CDR3 coding DNA: TGTGCCAGCAGGCCCATAGGGCAGGGGAATGAAAAACTGTTTTTT. The full variable domain, completed using reference TRBV27 and TRBJ1-4, is EAQVTQNPRYLITVTGKKLTVTCSQNMNHEYMSWYRQDPGLGLRQIYYSMNVEVTDKGDVPEGYKVSRKEKRNFPLILESPSPNQTSLYFCASRPIGQGNEKLFFGSGTQLSVL.

The V call is TRBV23-1, the J call TRBJ2-6; 11 bases fit TRBD1. TRBV23-1 is identified as an open reading frame with a role that is uncertain. The CDR3 is 17 amino acids. With 2 bases clipped from V and 4 bases from J, the junction kept 4 bases outside the gene matches. The CDR3 DNA follows: TGCGCCAGCAGTCAAGGGGACAGGGGGGTAGGGGCCAACGTCCTGACTTTC. Protein sequence: CASSQGDRGVGANVLTF.

CDR3 residues: CASSFPKGGIQETQYF. DNA for the CDR3: TGTGCCAGCAGCTTTCCCAAGGGCGGGATCCAAGAGACCCAGTACTTC. The chain couples TRBV7-9 to TRBJ2-5; D is possibly TRBD2 (6 bases). CDR3 length: 16 amino acids. V was clipped by 3 bases and J by 1 base, with 15 bases between them. CDR1 is SEHNR and CDR2 is FQNEAQ in the germline V gene (reference sequence).

This clone was observed a few times. The chain couples TRBV28 to TRBJ1-5, with D possibly matching TRBD1 (6 bases). Germline values: CDR1 MDHEN, CDR2 SYDVKM. The CDR3 has 11 residues. Trimming took off 10 bases at V and 11 bases at J, with 15 bases between the two ends. The CDR3 DNA follows: TGTGCCACCTCATTTGCAGGGGCCCAGCATTTT. Protein sequence: CATSFAGAQHF.

This clone appeared once. One junction end does not reproduce the germline sequence, and a read error may be involved. The same CDR3 is also encoded by other DNA sequences in this sample. The V gene is TRBV7-2, the J gene TRBJ2-7; the D gene is possibly TRBD2 (5 bases). The CDR3 is 14 residues long. CDR1 and CDR2 from the germline V gene are SGHTA and FQGNSA. The CDR3 bases are TGTGCCAGCAGCCTTACTGCGGCGGCGGGCGAGCAATACTTC. It codes for CASSLTAAAGEQYF.

This clone was counted a few times. The chain is built from TRBV7-3 and TRBJ2-2, with TRBD2 identical over 13 bases. Germline V lookup: CDR1 SGHTA, CDR2 FQGTGA. V dropped 4 bases and J dropped 5; count of bases not matched to a gene: 13. The CDR3 consists of 19 residues. This chain's CDR3 is CASSSLQTSGRIGTGELFF. CDR3 bases: TGTGCCAGCAGCTCGCTCCAGACTAGCGGGAGGATTGGAACCGGGGAGCTGTTTTTT.

V usage is TRBV4-1 and J usage is TRBJ2-3, with no clear D. Germline CDR1 MGHRA, CDR2 YSYEKL. Trimming stripped 4 bases from V and 0 bases from J, with 5 bases between. The CDR3 sequence is 13 residues long. CDR3 amino acids: CASSLPSTDTQYF. CDR3 sequence (DNA): TGCGCCAGCAGCCTCCCTAGCACAGATACGCAGTATTTT.

V and J are TRBV6-5 and TRBJ1-1; D might be TRBD1 (5 bases). This CDR3 contains 14 residues. Germline CDR1 MNHEY, CDR2 SVGAGI. The V end lost 4 bases, the J end lost 1 base, and 10 bases lay between the germline ends. The CDR3 reads CASSSGLPNTEAFF. The CDR3 DNA sequence: TGTGCCAGCAGTTCGGGACTACCGAACACTGAAGCTTTCTTT.

This clone has only one observation. The chain is built from TRBV5-8 and TRBJ1-2; 10 nucleotides match TRBD1. Germline CDR1 is SGHTS and CDR2 is YDEGEE. The CDR3 covers 16 residues. V lost 4 bases to trimming and J lost 5 bases; unmatched junction nucleotides: 11. As DNA, the CDR3 is TGTGCCAGCAGCGCATCCGGGACAGGGGCTCTTTATGGCTACACCTTC. It codes for CASSASGTGALYGYTF.

V usage is TRBV6-1 and J usage is TRBJ2-7; no clear D gene. CDR1 and CDR2 (germline): MNHNS, SASEGT. This CDR3 spans 15 amino acids. V lost 0 bases and J 2 bases, leaving 11 bases between the germline ends. The CDR3 is CASSEAHNSPYEQYF. Written as DNA, the CDR3 is TGTGCCAGCAGTGAAGCGCATAACAGCCCCTACGAGCAGTACTTC.

This chain uses TRBV6-5 with TRBJ2-1, with 8 bases matching TRBD2. V lost 7 bases, J lost 10 bases, and 6 bases stayed unmatched. The length of the CDR3 is 12 residues. Per the germline V gene, CDR1 is MNHEY and CDR2 is SVGAGI. The CDR3 spells CASTSERGEQFF. DNA of the CDR3: TGTGCCAGCACCTCTGAGCGGGGGGAGCAGTTCTTC.

The chain recombines TRBV4-3 with TRBJ2-5; 9 bases agree with TRBD1. The germline V gene encodes CDR1 LGHNA and CDR2 YSLEER. Germline trimming cut 1 base from V and 4 bases from J; bases unmatched to any gene: 1. The length of the CDR3 is 14 residues. The CDR3 protein is CASSQGGQGETQYF. The CDR3 coding sequence is TGCGCCAGCAGCCAAGGGGGACAGGGAGAGACCCAGTACTTC.

The rearrangement uses TRBV4-1 and TRBJ1-3; TRBD1 aligns across 7 bases. The CDR3 covers 15 residues. CDR1 is MGHRA and CDR2 is YSYEKL in the germline V gene. V shed 4 bases, J shed 5 bases, and the junction held 8 bases outside the gene matches. The CDR3 DNA is TGCGCCAGCAGCCGAGTGGGGGACAGCCGAAACACCATATATTTT. This sequence encodes CASSRVGDSRNTIYF.

The rearrangement joins TRBV5-4 to TRBJ1-2, with 7 bases fitting TRBD1. V dropped 1 base and J dropped 4; count of bases not matched to a gene: 4. Germline loops: CDR1 SGHNT, CDR2 YYREEE (reference sequence). CDR3 length: 14 amino acids. The CDR3 DNA is TGTGCCAGCAGCTTGCGTCAGGGGGGCTATGGCTACACCTTC. Translation gives CASSLRQGGYGYTF.

The chain joins TRBV5-4 to TRBJ2-7; 7 positions agree with TRBD2. CDR1 SGHNT and CDR2 YYREEE come from the germline V gene (reference sequence). V lost 9 bases, J lost 4 bases, and 10 bases stayed unmatched. This CDR3 has 13 residues. DNA for the CDR3: TGTGCCACCAGGCACCAGCGGGAATACGAGCAGTACTTC. Its translation is CATRHQREYEQYF. Full variable domain (remainder filled in from reference TRBV5-4 and TRBJ2-7): ETGVTQSPTHLIKTRGQQVTLRCSSQSGHNTVSWYQQALGQGPQFIFQYYREEENGRGNFPPRFSGLQFPNYSSELNVNALELDDSALYLCATRHQREYEQYFGPGTRLTVT.

The J gene is TRBJ2-1, the V gene TRBV6-1; no clear D. The length of the CDR3 is 14 residues. The V gene's germline CDR1 is MNHNS and CDR2 SASEGT. V lost 3 bases to trimming and J lost 0 bases, with 6 bases between them. CDR3 sequence (DNA): TGTGCCAGCAGTGACGGCGGCTCCTACAATGAGCAGTTCTTC. As protein: CASSDGGSYNEQFF.

V and J are TRBV7-6 and TRBJ2-2; 7 positions agree with TRBD1. The CDR3 loop spans 14 amino acids. With V trimmed by 6 bases and J by 5 bases, 6 bases remained unmatched. Per the germline V gene, CDR1 is SGHVS and CDR2 is FNYEAQ. In DNA form, the CDR3 reads TGTGCCAGCAGTTTTTCAGGGGGTACCGGGGAGCTGTTTTTT. It translates to CASSFSGGTGELFF.

The chain joins TRBV5-6 to TRBJ1-5; 11 nucleotides align to TRBD1. The germline gives CDR1 SGHDT, CDR2 YYEEEE. V was pared by 3 bases and J by 4 bases, with 3 bases of the junction left unmatched. The CDR3 spans 15 residues. CDR3 residues: CASSYGTGGNQPQHF. The CDR3 nucleotides are TGTGCCAGCAGCTACGGGACAGGGGGAAATCAGCCCCAGCATTTT.

This rearrangement joins TRBV9 to TRBJ2-5, with D maybe TRBD1 (6 bases). This CDR3 has 14 amino acids. The germline V gene has CDR1 SGDLS and CDR2 YYNGEE. The V gene lost 2 bases and the J gene lost 5 bases, with 13 bases spanning the gap. The CDR3 loop reads CASSVQGRGETQYF. CDR3 bases: TGTGCCAGCAGCGTCCAGGGGCGCGGGGAGACCCAGTACTTC.

The J gene is TRBJ2-7, the V gene TRBV10-3; 9 bases map to TRBD1. The ends lost 0 bases at V and 5 bases at J; junction bases unmatched: 8. Per germline, CDR1 ENHRY and CDR2 SYGVKD. The CDR3 runs 16 residues. CDR3 nucleotide sequence: TGTGCCATCAGTGAGTCCCTCGGGACAGGGTCGGACGAGCAGTACTTC. It is translated as CAISESLGTGSDEQYF.

This clone was recorded only once. J is TRBJ2-6 and V is TRBV7-8; tentatively, D is TRBD1 (6 bases). CDR3 length: 16 residues. The V end lost 2 bases, the J end lost 4 bases, and 12 bases lay between the germline ends. Germline CDR1 SGHVS, CDR2 FQNEAQ. Here the CDR3 DNA reads TGTGCCAGCAGCTTACTAACAGGGTCGGGGGCCAACGTCCTGACTTTC. It specifies CASSLLTGSGANVLTF.

The rearrangement joins TRBV7-3 to TRBJ2-7; TRBD2 matches at 10 bases. J gave up 3 bases and V 5 bases, and 7 bases lay outside the gene matches. The CDR3 spans 15 residues. Per germline, CDR1 SGHTA and CDR2 FQGTGA. CDR3 protein: CASSAPLAGNYEQYF. In DNA form, the CDR3 reads TGTGCCAGCAGCGCCCCACTAGCGGGGAACTACGAGCAGTACTTC.

The chain combines TRBV11-2 with TRBJ2-3; TRBD2 matches at 9 bases. The CDR3 loop spans 14 amino acids. Germline trimming cut 5 bases from V and 7 bases from J; bases unmatched to any gene: 7. Germline V gene sequence: CDR1 SGHAT, CDR2 FQNNGV. CDR3 amino acids: CASSLALAGYTQYF. CDR3 nucleotides: TGTGCCAGCAGCCTGGCGCTAGCGGGGTATACGCAGTATTTT.

The chain carries TRBV4-3 and TRBJ2-6; D is undetermined. In germline, CDR1 is LGHNA, CDR2 YSLEER. V gave up 0 bases and J gave up 0 bases, with 12 bases separating them. The CDR3 contains 18 residues. This chain's CDR3 is CASSQDDGQFSGANVLTF. Here the CDR3 DNA reads TGCGCCAGCAGCCAAGATGATGGGCAATTCTCTGGGGCCAACGTCCTGACTTTC.

The chain links TRBV2 to TRBJ2-3; D gene uncertain. The CDR3 runs to 12 residues. V lost 10 bases, J lost 7 bases, and 15 bases lay in between. Germline V lookup: CDR1 SNHLY, CDR2 FYNNEI. As DNA, the CDR3 is TGTGCCACCTGTCGAGACGGGTATACGCAGTATTTT. Protein: CATCRDGYTQYF.

The genes are TRBV28 and TRBJ2-4; 8 bases match TRBD2. CDR1 and CDR2 (germline): MDHEN, SYDVKM. The CDR3 is 15 residues long. The trim removed 5 bases at V and 7 bases at J, leaving 10 bases unmatched. The CDR3 nucleotides are TGTGCCAGCAGTCTCGCCGGGGGGGGCAGGAACATTCAGTACTTC. Its translation: CASSLAGGGRNIQYF.